Listed here are 11 T cell receptor beta chains from one sample, sequenced in a study of blood T cells in healthy people across ages. The second PCR ran about 6 to 12 cycles with a sample-barcoded 5' primer and J-beta primers. In TCRdb, the 5' RACE reads were re-called with MiXCR into one record per CDR3 protein. The sample shows about 730,000 distinct CDR3 sequences, roughly 44% of them seen only once. Sequencing was performed on blood. The receptors come from a woman aged 60-75 years in good health.

The chain links TRBV6-5 to TRBJ2-4; the D is unclear. The DNA end lines up better with TRBJ2-7; the J call may be wrong. Germline V gene lookup returns CDR1 MNHEY and CDR2 SVGAGI. The CDR3 spans 10 residues. The CDR3 protein is CASPAYEQYF. CDR3 coding DNA: TGTGCCAGCCCCGCCTACGAGCAGTACTTC.

This clonotype was counted once. The rearrangement uses TRBV19 and TRBJ2-5; TRBD2 matches at 7 bases. Germline lookup yields CDR1 LNHDA and CDR2 SQIVND (reference sequence). The V segment lost 6 bases and the J segment 9 bases; nucleotides outside the gene matches: 10. This CDR3 is 13 amino acids long. The CDR3 nucleotides read TGTGCCAGTAGCCTAGCCGGGGCGGGGGCCCAGTACTTC. Protein sequence: CASSLAGAGAQYF.

In the case of this clonotype: One end of the junction does not line up with germline, which may come from a read error. The chain uses TRBV7-9 and TRBJ2-1; TRBD1 might be the D (5 bases). Germline CDR1 reads SEHNR; CDR2 reads FQNEAQ (reference sequence). This CDR3 region has 16 residues. The chain's CDR3 is CASSKGSTSSYNVQFF. CDR3 sequence (DNA): TGTGCCAGCTCCAAGGGGTCCACGAGCTCCTACAATGTGCAGTTCTTC.

The chain carries TRBV5-1 and TRBJ2-5, with D hard to call. The V gene lost 4 bases and the J gene lost 4 bases, with 8 bases spanning the gap. The length of the CDR3 is 12 residues. Germline values: CDR1 SGHRS, CDR2 YFSETQ. The CDR3 is CASSHELETQYF. The CDR3 DNA reads as TGCGCCAGCAGCCACGAACTAGAGACCCAGTACTTC.

This clonotype has more than one count but fewer than ten. The chain recombines TRBV7-2 with TRBJ2-2; tentative D call: TRBD1 (5 bases). Trimming removed 5 bases from V and 5 bases from J, with 15 bases in between. The CDR3 consists of 15 residues. Germline loops: CDR1 SGHTA, CDR2 FQGNSA. The CDR3 spells CASSVRQPNTGELFF. The CDR3 nucleotides read TGTGCCAGCAGCGTCCGACAGCCTAATACCGGGGAGCTGTTTTTT. Based on the CDR3 plus reference TRBV7-2 and TRBJ2-2, the full variable domain is GAGVSQSPSNKVTEKGKDVELRCDPISGHTALYWYRQSLGQGLEFLIYFQGNSAPDKSGLPSDRFSAERTGGSVSTLTIQRTQQEDSAVYLCASSVRQPNTGELFFGEGSRLTVL.

The chain uses TRBV20-1 and TRBJ2-7, with D perhaps matching TRBD1 (5 bases). The CDR3 has 13 amino acids. The ends were cut back, 3 bases at V and 4 bases at J, with 13 bases in the middle. Germline lookup yields CDR1 DFQATT and CDR2 SNEGSKA (reference sequence). The CDR3 reads CSARPPKGYEQYF. In nucleotides, the CDR3 is TGCAGTGCTAGGCCCCCGAAGGGGTACGAGCAGTACTTC.

The chain combines TRBV11-1 with TRBJ2-4; tentatively, D is TRBD2 (7 bases). The J call may be incorrect, as the DNA end agrees better with TRBJ2-7. This CDR3 is built from 14 residues. Germline CDR1 reads SGHAT; CDR2 reads FQDESV (reference sequence). Written as DNA, the CDR3 is TGTGCCAGCGAACCAAGCGGGACAACCTACGAGCAGTACTTC. Protein product: CASEPSGTTYEQYF.

The chain links TRBV29-1 to TRBJ2-1; tentative D call: TRBD1 (5 bases). Germline V gene sequence: CDR1 SQVTM, CDR2 ANQGSEA. The CDR3 has 16 amino acids. The V end lost 2 bases, the J end lost 3 bases, and 17 bases lay between the germline ends. The CDR3 nucleotides are TGCAGCGTTGAATCGGGTCCCAGCAGGGTCTACAATGAGCAGTTCTTC. It codes for CSVESGPSRVYNEQFF.

This sequence joins TRBV18 and TRBJ2-3; TRBD1 is a possible D gene (5 bases). The germline gives CDR1 KGHSH, CDR2 LQKENI. V shed 8 bases and J shed 6 bases, with 15 bases lying between them. The CDR3 length is 13 residues. CDR3: CASAGPLGDTQYF. The CDR3 DNA reads as TGTGCCAGCGCAGGGCCACTCGGGGATACGCAGTATTTT.

The chain combines TRBV5-5 with TRBJ1-6; 9 bases are shared with TRBD1. There are 15 residues in the CDR3. Germline CDR1 reads SGHKS; CDR2 reads YYEKEE (reference sequence). V was clipped by 0 bases and J by 9 bases; unmatched bases: 4. The CDR3 spells CASSLDATGGSPLHF. The CDR3 DNA reads as TGTGCCAGCAGCTTGGATGCGACAGGGGGTTCACCCCTCCACTTT.

V and J are TRBV20-1 and TRBJ2-7; 12 nucleotides align to TRBD1. The J call may be in error: the DNA end matches TRBJ2-5 better. This CDR3 is 14 amino acids long. Looked up from germline, CDR1 is DFQATT and CDR2 is SNEGSKA (reference sequence). The CDR3 region is CSAPPGTGGETQYF. The CDR3 DNA follows: TGCAGTGCTCCCCCCGGGACAGGGGGCGAGACCCAGTACTTC.